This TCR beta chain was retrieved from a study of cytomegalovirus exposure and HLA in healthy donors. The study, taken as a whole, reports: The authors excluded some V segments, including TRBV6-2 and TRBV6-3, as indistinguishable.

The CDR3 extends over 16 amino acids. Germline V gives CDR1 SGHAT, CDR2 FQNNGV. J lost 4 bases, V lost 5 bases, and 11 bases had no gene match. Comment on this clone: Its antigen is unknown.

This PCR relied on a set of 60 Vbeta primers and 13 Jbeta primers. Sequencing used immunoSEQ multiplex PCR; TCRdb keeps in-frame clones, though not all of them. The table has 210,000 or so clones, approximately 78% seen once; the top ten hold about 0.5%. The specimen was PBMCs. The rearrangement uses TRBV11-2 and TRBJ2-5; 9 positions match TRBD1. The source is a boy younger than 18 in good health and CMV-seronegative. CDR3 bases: TGTGCCAGCAGCGCGCTACCGGGACAGGGCTCAGAGACCCAGTACTTC. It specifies CASSALPGQGSETQYF.